Presented here are 24 T cell receptor beta chains from one specimen sequenced in a study of cytomegalovirus exposure and HLA in healthy donors (dated by TCRdb to 2016 to 2017). Library construction relied on the immunoSEQ multiplex PCR assay. A mixture of 60 forward primers for TCR Vbeta segments and 13 reverse primers for TCR Jbeta segments was used in the multiplex PCR. TCRdb retrieved this table from immuneACCESS and kept in-frame rearrangements only. Not all clones are present; in checked studies, unresolved V genes account for under half, and no reason is known for the remainder. The sample yields under 200,000 clones; approximately 81% were counted once. Of the sample, 3.5% to 4% is held by the ten largest clones. The source material was PBMCs. Receptors were obtained from a man in his forties or fifties in good health and CMV-seronegative.

V and J are TRBV2 and TRBJ1-6, with D unresolved. With 2 bases removed from V and 6 bases from J, the gap between germline ends came to 11 bases. Germline assignment: CDR1 SNHLY and CDR2 FYNNEI. The CDR3 totals 15 residues. The CDR3 is CASSEWALSNSPLHF. CDR3 sequence (DNA): TGTGCCAGCAGTGAATGGGCGCTCAGTAATTCACCCCTCCACTTT.

The gene calls are TRBV19 and TRBJ2-7, with 12 bases matching TRBD2. The CDR3 totals 14 residues. Germline V gene sequence: CDR1 LNHDA, CDR2 SQIVND (reference sequence). The V gene end was trimmed by 10 bases and the J gene end by 5 bases; junction bases not matched to a gene: 9. The DNA for the CDR3 is TGTGCCACGACTAGCGGGGGCCCCCCTGACGAGCAGTACTTC. It is translated as CATTSGGPPDEQYF. Supplemented by reference TRBV19 and TRBJ2-7, the full variable domain reads DGGITQSPKYLFRKEGQNVTLSCEQNLNHDAMYWYRQDPGQGLRLIYYSQIVNDFQKGDIAEGYSVSREKKESFPLTVTSAQKNPTAFYLCATTSGGPPDEQYFGPGTRLTVT.

The gene calls are TRBV4-1 and TRBJ1-3, with D hard to call. CDR1 is MGHRA, CDR2 YSYEKL, per germline. V dropped 3 bases and J dropped 4 bases, with 10 bases sitting between them. There are 14 residues in the CDR3. The chain's CDR3 is CASSQIRGGNTIYF. The CDR3 bases are TGCGCCAGCAGCCAGATTCGCGGGGGAAACACCATATATTTT.

This sequence joins TRBV30 and TRBJ1-1; D is undetermined. The CDR3 totals 12 residues. Germline V lookup: CDR1 GTSNPN, CDR2 SVGIG (reference sequence). V was pared by 3 bases and J by 6 bases, with 11 bases between. The CDR3 DNA is TGTGCCTGGAGCGTAGGAGTAGCTGAAGCTTTCTTT. This translates into CAWSVGVAEAFF.

For the CDR3, the DNA is TGTGCCAGCAGTGACTCATTAGGAGCCTATGGCTACACCTTC. Its protein is CASSDSLGAYGYTF. The chain recombines TRBV6-4 with TRBJ1-2; D not resolved. Trimming removed 0 bases at V and 4 bases at J, with 9 bases between. The germline V gene encodes CDR1 MRHNA and CDR2 SNTAGT. This CDR3 has 14 residues.

The genes are TRBV5-8 and TRBJ1-4, with a tentative D call TRBD1 (5 bases). The germline V and J ends were trimmed by 3 bases and 8 bases, with 11 bases remaining between them. Germline CDR1 SGHTS, CDR2 YDEGEE. The CDR3 is 13 amino acids. This CDR3 is CASSWDFREKLFF. CDR3 coding DNA: TGTGCCAGCAGCTGGGACTTTCGGGAAAAACTGTTTTTT.

The chain carries TRBV27 and TRBJ2-6, with D possibly matching TRBD2 (5 bases). Deletions cut 4 bases from V and 5 bases from J, with 15 bases between. Germline lookup yields CDR1 MNHEY and CDR2 SMNVEV (reference sequence). The CDR3 length is 16 residues. In DNA form, the CDR3 reads TGTGCCAGCAGTTCGGACGGGGTTTACAGGGCCAACGTCCTGACTTTC. This sequence encodes CASSSDGVYRANVLTF.

The chain carries TRBV11-2 and TRBJ1-1; D is unclear. Looked up from germline, CDR1 is SGHAT and CDR2 is FQNNGV. The CDR3 sequence is 14 residues long. V dropped 6 bases and J dropped 5 bases, with 16 bases sitting between them. The CDR3 bases are TGTGCCAGCAGAGAGGCCACGAGTAGGACTGAAGCTTTCTTT. Residues: CASREATSRTEAFF. Full variable domain (outside the CDR3, taken from reference TRBV11-2 and TRBJ1-1): EAGVAQSPRYKIIEKRQSVAFWCNPISGHATLYWYQQILGQGPKLLIQFQNNGVVDDSQLPKDRFSAERLKGVDSTLKIQPAKLEDSAVYLCASREATSRTEAFFGQGTRLTVV.

This clone was detected a few times. J is TRBJ1-2 and V is TRBV7-6; TRBD1 aligns across 12 bases. This CDR3 comprises 14 residues. Germline lookup yields CDR1 SGHVS and CDR2 FNYEAQ. The J segment lost 8 bases and the V segment lost 5 bases, leaving 6 bases of the junction unmatched. The CDR3: CASSQTGTGGGYTF. The CDR3 DNA sequence: TGTGCCAGCAGCCAAACCGGGACAGGGGGCGGCTACACCTTC.

A single count supports this clone. The V and J genes are TRBV11-3 and TRBJ2-1, with 7 bases fitting TRBD1. This CDR3 region has 15 residues. Germline lookup yields CDR1 SGHNT and CDR2 YENEEA. After removal of 5 bases from V and 2 bases from J, the junction contained 6 bases not matched to a gene. The CDR3 DNA reads TGTGCCAGCAGCGCTCGGGACAGCGCCTACAATGAGCAGTTCTTC. Its protein is CASSARDSAYNEQFF.

V gene TRBV7-2 combines with J gene TRBJ2-3; the match to TRBD2 covers 11 bases. CDR3 length: 16 residues. Germline V gene sequence: CDR1 SGHTA, CDR2 FQGNSA. The V segment lost 6 bases and the J segment 2 bases; nucleotides outside the gene matches: 7. Here the CDR3 reads CASSLRLAGTTDTQYF. The CDR3 DNA is TGTGCCAGCAGTTTACGACTAGCGGGGACCACAGATACGCAGTATTTT.

This clone has only a few counts. In the same sample, other DNA sequences code for this CDR3. The chain has TRBV2 and TRBJ1-1; TRBD1 is a possible D gene (5 bases). In germline, CDR1 is SNHLY, CDR2 FYNNEI. The CDR3 is 11 residues long. V was shortened by 6 bases and J by 4 bases, with 6 bases between the two germline ends. CDR3 loop: CASRGGTEAFF. CDR3 sequence (DNA): TGTGCCAGCAGGGGGGGCACTGAAGCTTTCTTT.

Here the CDR3 DNA reads TGCGCCAGCCGCCAGGGACAACTTCTCGGAACTGAAGCTTTCTTT. Amino acids: CASRQGQLLGTEAFF. The J gene is TRBJ1-1, the V gene TRBV10-2, with a possible D match to TRBD1 (6 bases). The CDR3 contains 15 residues. Trimming took off 8 bases at V and 5 bases at J, with 21 bases between the two ends. Germline values: CDR1 WSHSY, CDR2 SAAADI.

The gene calls are TRBV27 and TRBJ2-4; TRBD1 agrees at 8 bases. The germline V gene encodes CDR1 MNHEY and CDR2 SMNVEV (reference sequence). V shed 3 bases, J shed 9 bases, and the junction held 13 bases outside the gene matches. The CDR3 runs 16 residues. The CDR3 sequence: CASSFFPGQAPIIQYF. CDR3 in DNA: TGTGCCAGCAGTTTCTTCCCGGGACAGGCCCCCATCATTCAGTACTTC.

This clone is a singleton in its sample. V and J are TRBV19 and TRBJ2-7, with 7 bases that match TRBD2. J lost 3 bases, V lost 4 bases, and 9 bases had no gene match. Germline V lookup: CDR1 LNHDA, CDR2 SQIVND (reference sequence). This CDR3 is 15 amino acids long. The DNA of the CDR3 is TGTGCCAGTAGTACGCCAGGGAGGGCGTACTACGAGCAGTACTTC. Amino acids: CASSTPGRAYYEQYF.

The chain links TRBV19 to TRBJ1-5, with D possibly matching TRBD1 (5 bases). Trimming left V 5 bases short and J 6 bases short, with 11 bases between. This CDR3 is 13 amino acids long. From germline, CDR1 is LNHDA and CDR2 SQIVND (reference sequence). CDR3 bases: TGTGCCAGTAGTTGGCAGGGTGTTCAGCCCCAGCATTTT. Translating it yields CASSWQGVQPQHF.

V and J are TRBV6-5 and TRBJ1-4; weak D call: TRBD1 (6 bases). With 6 bases removed from V and 0 bases from J, the gap between germline ends came to 11 bases. Germline CDR1 is MNHEY and CDR2 is SVGAGI. This CDR3 is built from 15 residues. The CDR3 DNA is TGTGCCAGCAGCTCAGGGGATTCAACTAATGAAAAACTGTTTTTT. Protein: CASSSGDSTNEKLFF.

This sequence joins TRBV18 and TRBJ2-3; D possibly corresponds to TRBD1 (5 bases). The CDR3 runs to 14 residues. Germline loops: CDR1 KGHSH, CDR2 LQKENI. V shed 6 bases and J shed 6 bases, with 16 bases lying between them. The CDR3 reads CASSRTKAGDTQYF. The CDR3 coding sequence is TGTGCCAGCTCCCGGACAAAAGCCGGGGATACGCAGTATTTT.

The chain recombines TRBV30 with TRBJ1-3; D uncertain. Germline V gene data show CDR1 as GTSNPN and CDR2 as SVGIG (reference sequence). V was clipped by 0 bases and J by 3 bases, with 12 bases between them. This CDR3 has 15 residues. The CDR3 sequence: CAWSVHGRNGNTIYF. The CDR3 DNA reads TGTGCCTGGAGTGTACATGGCAGGAATGGAAACACCATATATTTT.

This clone was seen a handful of times. This chain uses TRBV6-1 with TRBJ2-5; 8 nucleotides match TRBD2. J gave up 3 bases and V 6 bases, and 6 bases lay outside the gene matches. CDR1 and CDR2 from the germline V gene are MNHNS and SASEGT. This CDR3 is built from 14 residues. CDR3 nucleotides: TGTGCCAGCAGACCCGGGACTAGGGAAGAGACCCAGTACTTC. Its translation: CASRPGTREETQYF.

The rearrangement joins TRBV30 to TRBJ2-2, with 7 positions matching TRBD2. CDR1 and CDR2 from the germline V gene are GTSNPN and SVGIG (reference sequence). CDR3 length: 11 amino acids. J lost 9 bases, V lost 5 bases, and 3 bases had no gene match. The CDR3 nucleotides read TGTGCCTGGGCGGGGGAACGGGAGCTGTTTTTT. Amino acids: CAWAGERELFF.

The chain recombines TRBV6-1 with TRBJ1-1; possibly TRBD1 for D (5 bases). Germline loops: CDR1 MNHNS, CDR2 SASEGT. The V end was cut by 6 bases, the J end by 0 bases, with 11 bases between. The CDR3 consists of 14 residues. CDR3 in amino acids: CASRPDRMNTEAFF. CDR3 in DNA: TGTGCCAGCAGACCCGACAGAATGAACACTGAAGCTTTCTTT.

V and J are TRBV7-9 and TRBJ1-3, with D maybe TRBD1 (5 bases). Germline lookup yields CDR1 SEHNR and CDR2 FQNEAQ (reference sequence). The CDR3 is 15 residues long. The germline V and J ends were trimmed by 5 bases and 1 base, with 12 bases remaining between them. The CDR3 nucleotides read TGTGCCAGCAGCGCATTTAGGGGTTCTGGAAACACCATATATTTT. Its translation is CASSAFRGSGNTIYF.

The chain links TRBV5-1 to TRBJ2-5; D might be TRBD2 (6 bases). The length of the CDR3 is 14 residues. Trimming shortened V by 1 base and J by 5 bases, and 12 bases separated the two germline ends. Germline values: CDR1 SGHRS, CDR2 YFSETQ. This CDR3 reads CASSLFREVETQYF. CDR3 DNA sequence: TGCGCCAGCAGCTTGTTCAGGGAGGTTGAGACCCAGTACTTC.